A single sample gave rise to the 5 T cell receptor beta chains below, sequenced in a study of T-cell memory formation after mild COVID-19 (dated by TCRdb to the early 2020s). The method was 5' RACE. Sequencing was performed on an Illumina NovaSeq 6000. TCRdb redid the processing of the public reads, applying fastp at Q25 and MiXCR, and retained in-frame beta chains. Rows with a matching CDR3 protein are joined into one entry that keeps the most common DNA and genes. The sample table records some 300,000 distinct CDR3 sequences; more than 20% of these occur just once. Jointly, the top ten make up around 20% of the sample. The sequencing input was PBMCs or a T cell subset sorted from them (not recorded which). Source of these receptors: a man between 18 and 35 years old who had mild COVID-19 (a few samples of this study predate the infection). The sample titles of this study are shuffled in the database, so cell type and time point are left out; the donor was told from shared clones.

For this clonotype: The junction departs from germline at one end; a sequencing error may be responsible. This chain joins TRBV3-1 and TRBJ2-5; D tentatively fits TRBD1 or TRBD2 (5 bases each). Per the germline V gene, CDR1 is LGHDT and CDR2 is YNNKEL (reference sequence). The CDR3 runs to 13 residues. For the CDR3, the DNA is TGTGCCAGCACCCAAGAGGGGTCTGGGACCCAGTACTTC. Residues: CASTQEGSGTQYF.

Only a few counts were recorded for this clonotype. The chain carries TRBV21-1 and TRBJ1-2; the table gives TRBD1 as D, unverified against the DNA. TRBV21-1 is classified as a pseudogene. The CDR3 consists of 14 residues. CDR3 sequence (DNA): TGTGCCAGCAGCTCCACCGGGACCCACTTGGGCTACACCTTC. It codes for CASSSTGTHLGYTF.

The chain joins TRBV5-1 to TRBJ2-5; 9 nucleotides agree with TRBD2. The junction had 10 bases not matched to a gene; V was cut back by 4 bases and J by 0 bases. From germline, CDR1 is SGHRS and CDR2 YFSETQ. The CDR3 extends over 17 amino acids. For the CDR3, the DNA is TGCGCCAGCAGCGGGGTCGGGGTAGCGGGGGACCAAGAGACCCAGTACTTC. Translated: CASSGVGVAGDQETQYF.

A few counts support this clonotype. J is TRBJ1-2 and V is TRBV7-2; no clear D gene. The CDR3 consists of 14 residues. CDR1 is SGHTA, CDR2 FQGNSA, per germline. The V and J ends lost 1 base and 3 bases respectively, with 9 bases between them. The CDR3 nucleotides are TGTGCCAGCAGCTTAGGGCGACACGACTATGGCTACACCTTC. It is translated as CASSLGRHDYGYTF.

This clonotype was seen only a few times. This chain links TRBV6-2 or TRBV6-3 with TRBJ2-1; TRBD2 is a possible D gene (5 bases). CDR3 length: 14 residues. V was shortened by 4 bases and J by 7 bases, with 14 bases between the two germline ends. Germline CDR1 MNHEY, CDR2 SVGEGT. The CDR3 coding sequence is TGTGCCAGCAGTTCACCCGGGATGGCGAATGAGCAGTTCTTC. It codes for CASSSPGMANEQFF.